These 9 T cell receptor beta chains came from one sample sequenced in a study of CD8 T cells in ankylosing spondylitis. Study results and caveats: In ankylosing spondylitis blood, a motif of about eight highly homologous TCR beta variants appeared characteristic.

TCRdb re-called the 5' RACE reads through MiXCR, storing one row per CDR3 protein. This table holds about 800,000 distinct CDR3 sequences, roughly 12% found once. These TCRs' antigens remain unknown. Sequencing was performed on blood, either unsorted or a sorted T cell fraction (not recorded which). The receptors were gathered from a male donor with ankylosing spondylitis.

The CDR3 DNA reads as TGTGCCAGTAGTACCAGGGGAGGGGACTCTCCGGCTTTCTTT. Encoded protein: CASSTRGGDSPAFF. The chain employs TRBV19 and TRBJ1-1; D may be TRBD1 (6 bases). V was pared by 4 bases and J by 11 bases, with 20 bases between. Germline CDR1 is LNHDA and CDR2 is SQIVND (reference sequence). CDR3 length: 14 amino acids.

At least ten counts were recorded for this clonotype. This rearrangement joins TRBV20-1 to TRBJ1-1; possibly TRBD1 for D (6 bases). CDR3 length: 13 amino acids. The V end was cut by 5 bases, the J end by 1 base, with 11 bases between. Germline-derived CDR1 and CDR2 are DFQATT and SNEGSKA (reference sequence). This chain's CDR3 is CSADRGPNTEAFF. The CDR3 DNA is TGCAGTGCTGATCGGGGGCCGAACACTGAAGCTTTCTTT.

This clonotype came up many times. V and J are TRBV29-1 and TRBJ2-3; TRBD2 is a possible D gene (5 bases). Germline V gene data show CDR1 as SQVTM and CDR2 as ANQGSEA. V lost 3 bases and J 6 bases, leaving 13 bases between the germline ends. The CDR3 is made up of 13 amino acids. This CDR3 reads CSVDLTTGDTQYF. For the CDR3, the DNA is TGCAGCGTTGATCTGACTACGGGGGATACGCAGTATTTT.

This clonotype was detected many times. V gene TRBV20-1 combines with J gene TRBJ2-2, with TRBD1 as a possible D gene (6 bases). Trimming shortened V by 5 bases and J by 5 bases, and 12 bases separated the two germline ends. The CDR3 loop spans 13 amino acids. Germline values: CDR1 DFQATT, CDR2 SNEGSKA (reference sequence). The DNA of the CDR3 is TGCAGTGCTGAGCAGGGGTTAACCGGGGAGCTGTTTTTT. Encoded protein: CSAEQGLTGELFF.

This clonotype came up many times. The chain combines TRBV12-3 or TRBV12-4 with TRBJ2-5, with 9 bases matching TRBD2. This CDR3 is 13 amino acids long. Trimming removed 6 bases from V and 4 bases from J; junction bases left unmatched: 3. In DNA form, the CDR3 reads TGTGCCAGCAGAGGACTAGCGCCAGAGACCCAGTACTTC. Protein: CASRGLAPETQYF.

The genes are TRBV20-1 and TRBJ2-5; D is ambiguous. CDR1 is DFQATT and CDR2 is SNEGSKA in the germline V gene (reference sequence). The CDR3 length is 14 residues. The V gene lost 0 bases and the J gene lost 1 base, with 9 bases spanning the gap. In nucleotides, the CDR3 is TGCAGTGCTAGAGATCGGGTAGGCCAAGAGACCCAGTACTTC. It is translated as CSARDRVGQETQYF.

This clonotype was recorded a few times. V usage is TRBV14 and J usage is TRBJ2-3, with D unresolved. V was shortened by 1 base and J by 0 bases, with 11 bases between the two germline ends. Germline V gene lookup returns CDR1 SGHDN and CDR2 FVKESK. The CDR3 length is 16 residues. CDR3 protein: CASSQVRATSTDTQYF. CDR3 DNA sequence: TGTGCCAGCAGCCAAGTACGGGCAACTAGCACAGATACGCAGTATTTT.

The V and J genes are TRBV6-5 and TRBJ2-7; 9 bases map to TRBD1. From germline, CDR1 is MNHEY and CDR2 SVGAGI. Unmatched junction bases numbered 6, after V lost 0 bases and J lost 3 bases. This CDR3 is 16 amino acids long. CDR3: CASSYSEPGQGYEQYF. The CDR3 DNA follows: TGTGCCAGCAGTTACTCGGAACCGGGACAGGGCTACGAGCAGTACTTC.

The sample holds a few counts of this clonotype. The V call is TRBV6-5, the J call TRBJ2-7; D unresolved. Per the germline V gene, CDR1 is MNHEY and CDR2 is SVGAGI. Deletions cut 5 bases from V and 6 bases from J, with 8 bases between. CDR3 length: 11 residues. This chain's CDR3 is CASSRKAEQYF. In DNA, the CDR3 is TGTGCCAGCAGTCGGAAAGCCGAGCAGTACTTC.